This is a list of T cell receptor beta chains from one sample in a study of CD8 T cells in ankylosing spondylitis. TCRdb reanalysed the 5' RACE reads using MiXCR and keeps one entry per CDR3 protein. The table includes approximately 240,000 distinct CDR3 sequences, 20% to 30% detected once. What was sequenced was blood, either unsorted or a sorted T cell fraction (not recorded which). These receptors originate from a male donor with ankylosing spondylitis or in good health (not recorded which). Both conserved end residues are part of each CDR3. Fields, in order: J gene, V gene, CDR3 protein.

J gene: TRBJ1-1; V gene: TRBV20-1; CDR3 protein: CSATGAGASDTEAFF
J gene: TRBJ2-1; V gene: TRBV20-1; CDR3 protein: CSAEPFGQNSYNEQFF
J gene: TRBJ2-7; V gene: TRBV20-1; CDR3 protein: CSANDRSVYEQYF
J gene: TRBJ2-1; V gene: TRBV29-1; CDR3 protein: CSVVLAGQGAYEQFF
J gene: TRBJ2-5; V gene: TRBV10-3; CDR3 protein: CAISDSSGGAVETQYF
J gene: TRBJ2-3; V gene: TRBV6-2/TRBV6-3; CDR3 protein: CASRVRDRRVDTDTQYF
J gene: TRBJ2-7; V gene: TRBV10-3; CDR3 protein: CAISSSVQPWGQYF
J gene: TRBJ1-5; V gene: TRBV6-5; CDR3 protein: CASSYQENQPQHF
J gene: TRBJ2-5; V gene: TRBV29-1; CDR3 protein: CSVQRGETQYF
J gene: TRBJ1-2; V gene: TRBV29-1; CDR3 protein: CSVGTGTGNYGYTF
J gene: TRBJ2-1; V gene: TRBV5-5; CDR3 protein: CASSLLDEQFF
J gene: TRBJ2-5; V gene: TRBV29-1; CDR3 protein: CSVEDVQKTQYF
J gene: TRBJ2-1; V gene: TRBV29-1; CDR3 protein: CSVDKLGASGEQFF
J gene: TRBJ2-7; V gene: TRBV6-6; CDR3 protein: CASSPVWGEQYF
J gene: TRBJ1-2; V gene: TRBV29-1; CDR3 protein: CSVAGINYGYTF
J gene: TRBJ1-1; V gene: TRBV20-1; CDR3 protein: CSAPKLLNTEAFF
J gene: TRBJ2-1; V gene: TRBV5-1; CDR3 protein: CASSSIPLQPNEQFF
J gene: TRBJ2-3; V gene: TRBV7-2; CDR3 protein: CASSSDSLRTQYF
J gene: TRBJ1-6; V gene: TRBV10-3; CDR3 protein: CATTDRAYDSPLHF
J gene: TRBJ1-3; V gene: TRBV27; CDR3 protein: CASSLEGHSGNTIYF
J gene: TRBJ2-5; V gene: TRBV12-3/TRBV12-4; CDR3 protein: CASRRTGGNQETQYF
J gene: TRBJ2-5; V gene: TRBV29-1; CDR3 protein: CSVRDRAGETQYF
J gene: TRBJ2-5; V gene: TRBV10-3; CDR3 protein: CAISESGPGGPKTQYF
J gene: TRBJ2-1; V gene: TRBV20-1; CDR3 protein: CSARVNFGTGGSYNEQFF
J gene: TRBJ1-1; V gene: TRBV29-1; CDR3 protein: CSVDNPNGSGTEAFF
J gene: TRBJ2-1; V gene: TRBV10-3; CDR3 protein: CAIRTSGGIDEQFF
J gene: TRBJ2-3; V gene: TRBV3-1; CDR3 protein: CASSRRGRTDTQYF
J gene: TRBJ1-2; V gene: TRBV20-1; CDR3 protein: CSAFRQGFLDGYTF
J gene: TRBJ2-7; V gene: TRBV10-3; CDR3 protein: CAISEGQGYEQYF
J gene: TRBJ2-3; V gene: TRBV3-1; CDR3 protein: CATGLAGGSDTQYF
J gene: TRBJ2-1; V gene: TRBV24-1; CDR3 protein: CATSDRAGGSYNEQFF
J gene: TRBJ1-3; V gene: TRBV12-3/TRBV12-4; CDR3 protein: CASSLSGAGNTIYF
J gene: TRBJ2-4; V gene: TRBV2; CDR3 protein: CASKWDTLAKNIQYF
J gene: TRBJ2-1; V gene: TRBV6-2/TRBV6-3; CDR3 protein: CASSYIGRDNEQFF
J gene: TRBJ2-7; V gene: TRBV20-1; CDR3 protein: CSASYHSYEQYF
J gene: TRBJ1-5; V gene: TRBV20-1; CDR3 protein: CSASRADQPQHF
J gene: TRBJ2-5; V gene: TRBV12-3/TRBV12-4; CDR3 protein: CASSLSSGAQETQYF
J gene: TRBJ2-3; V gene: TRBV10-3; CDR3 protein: CAISEQGQSHGDTQYF
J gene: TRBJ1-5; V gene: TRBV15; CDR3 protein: CATSRDGDSNQPQHF
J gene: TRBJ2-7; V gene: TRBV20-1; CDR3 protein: CSARDHRGSVEQYF
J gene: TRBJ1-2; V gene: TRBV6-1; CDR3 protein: CASTREGGEFNYGYTF
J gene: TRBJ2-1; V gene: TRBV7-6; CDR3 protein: CASRDGRRSSYNEQFF
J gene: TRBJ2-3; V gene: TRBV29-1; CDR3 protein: CSVGRGGSLRTDTQYF
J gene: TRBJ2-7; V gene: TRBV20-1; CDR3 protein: CSAHRGDYEQYF
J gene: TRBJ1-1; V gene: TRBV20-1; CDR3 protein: CSARVQGNTEAFF
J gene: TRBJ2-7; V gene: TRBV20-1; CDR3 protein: CSAGPRTLLYEQYF
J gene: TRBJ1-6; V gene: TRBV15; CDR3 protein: CATSIGREEKALHF
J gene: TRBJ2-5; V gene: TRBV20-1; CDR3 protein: CSASAPIQAFNQETQYF
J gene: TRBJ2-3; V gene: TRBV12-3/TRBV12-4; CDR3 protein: CASSLVGLAGDTDTQYF
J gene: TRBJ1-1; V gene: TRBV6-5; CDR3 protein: CASSSRGRDTEAFF
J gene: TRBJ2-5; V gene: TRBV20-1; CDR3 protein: CSARDRRGQETQYF